Listed below are T cell receptor beta chains from one sample, sequenced in a study of cytomegalovirus exposure and HLA in healthy donors. Sequenced by immunoSEQ multiplex PCR; TCRdb stores in-frame clones only, minus some. The sample yields roughly 200,000 clones, 75% to 90% seen once. The specimen sequenced was PBMCs. The receptors originated from a woman aged 25 to 45 in good health and CMV-seronegative. CDR3s include the opening cysteine and the closing phenylalanine or tryptophan. A D gene is named only where the DNA matches it firmly. Only some rows state a clone size, as once, few, many or a class for expanded clones.

v_call	clone_size	j_call	cdr3_length	d_call	cdr3_aa	cdr3_nt
TRBV12-1	once	TRBJ2-1	16	.	CASSTVTSGSRHEQFF	TGTGCCAGCAGCACCGTGACTAGCGGGAGTCGGCATGAGCAGTTCTTC
TRBV10-3	.	TRBJ2-1	15	TRBD2	CAISAPSGGTYEQFF	TGTGCCATCAGTGCGCCTAGCGGGGGGACCTATGAGCAGTTCTTC
TRBV7-9	.	TRBJ2-1	15	TRBD2	CASSLLGTSNNEQFF	TGTGCCAGCAGCTTACTGGGGACTAGCAACAATGAGCAGTTCTTC
TRBV29-1	.	TRBJ2-3	13	TRBD2	CSVVAGGTDTQYF	TGCAGCGTTGTAGCGGGGGGCACAGATACGCAGTATTTT
TRBV28	.	TRBJ2-1	16	TRBD2	CASRDLTSESLHEQFF	TGTGCCAGCAGGGATCTTACTAGCGAGAGTTTGCATGAGCAGTTCTTC
TRBV29-1	.	TRBJ2-7	12	.	CSVDTGLDEQYF	TGCAGCGTTGATACAGGGTTGGACGAGCAGTACTTC
TRBV19	.	TRBJ2-3	17	TRBD2	CASGTSGRKGDTDTQYF	TGTGCCAGTGGGACTAGCGGGAGGAAGGGGGACACAGATACGCAGTATTTT
TRBV7-3	once	TRBJ2-3	17	TRBD2	CASSQSTSGRAGDTQYF	TGTGCCAGCAGCCAGAGTACTAGCGGGAGGGCAGGAGATACGCAGTATTTT
TRBV11-1	.	TRBJ2-7	15	.	CASSRDSLSSYEQYF	TGTGCCAGCAGCAGGGACTCCCTGAGCTCCTACGAGCAGTACTTC
TRBV5-1	.	TRBJ1-4	12	.	CASSWGDEKLFF	TGCGCCAGCAGCTGGGGGGATGAAAAACTGTTTTTT
TRBV11-2	.	TRBJ2-7	16	TRBD2	CASSIAGGPPFDEQYF	TGTGCCAGCAGCATAGCGGGAGGGCCCCCTTTTGACGAGCAGTACTTC
TRBV11-2	once	TRBJ2-7	15	.	CASSSTRTSSYEQYF	TGTGCCAGCAGCTCGACTAGGACGAGCTCCTACGAGCAGTACTTC
TRBV6-6	once	TRBJ1-5	14	TRBD1	CASSKDRGGQPQHF	TGTGCCAGCAGTAAAGACAGGGGGGGTCAGCCCCAGCATTTT
TRBV2	.	TRBJ2-1	15	TRBD2	CASKKRTSSYNEQFF	TGTGCCAGCAAGAAGCGGACTAGCTCCTACAATGAGCAGTTCTTC
TRBV27	once	TRBJ2-7	14	.	CASSFSGGPYEQYF	TGTGCCAGCAGTTTTTCTGGGGGCCCCTACGAGCAGTACTTC
TRBV28	few	TRBJ1-2	14	TRBD1	CASSQGARDYGYTF	TGTGCCAGTTCCCAGGGGGCGCGGGACTATGGCTACACCTTC
TRBV18	.	TRBJ1-1	14	.	CASSLTDTYTEAFF	TGTGCCAGCTCACTCACGGACACATACACTGAAGCTTTCTTT
TRBV21-1	.	TRBJ1-1	10	.	CALCSTEAFF	TGTGCCCTATGTAGTACTGAAGCTTTCTTT
TRBV9	.	TRBJ2-7	13	TRBD2	CASSAGTIGEQYF	TGTGCCAGCAGCGCCGGGACTATAGGCGAGCAGTACTTC
TRBV28	.	TRBJ2-7	15	TRBD2	CASLMGGGPPYEQYF	TGTGCCTCACTGATGGGCGGGGGACCACCCTACGAGCAGTACTTC
TRBV7-8	.	TRBJ2-1	15	.	CASSLDSGTYNEQFF	TGTGCCAGCAGCCTGGACAGCGGAACCTACAATGAGCAGTTCTTC
TRBV28	.	TRBJ2-2	14	TRBD1	CASSRDRGTGELFF	TGTGCCAGCAGCCGGGACAGGGGAACCGGGGAGCTGTTTTTT
TRBV6-1	.	TRBJ2-3	16	TRBD2	CASSEAHSGESDTQYF	TGTGCCAGCAGTGAAGCGCACAGCGGGGAGTCAGATACGCAGTATTTT
TRBV27	.	TRBJ2-1	14	.	CASSPRTTDNEQFF	TGTGCCAGCAGCCCTAGGACTACCGACAATGAGCAGTTCTTC
TRBV9	.	TRBJ2-1	15	.	CASSVAAAVYNEQFF	TGTGCCAGCAGCGTAGCAGCGGCCGTATACAATGAGCAGTTCTTC
TRBV7-3	.	TRBJ2-1	17	TRBD2	CASSLGLAGGILNEQFF	TGTGCCAGCAGCTTGGGACTAGCGGGAGGGATATTGAATGAGCAGTTCTTC
TRBV19	.	TRBJ1-1	16	.	CASSALAGRGNTEAFF	TGTGCCAGTAGTGCCTTAGCGGGCAGGGGGAACACTGAAGCTTTCTTT
TRBV2	.	TRBJ1-2	13	.	CASSVTANYGYTF	TGTGCCAGCAGTGTGACTGCTAACTATGGCTACACCTTC
TRBV28	.	TRBJ1-1	15	.	CASSPGSGRATEAFF	TGTGCCAGCAGTCCCGGGTCCGGCAGGGCCACTGAAGCTTTCTTT
TRBV18	.	TRBJ1-5	14	TRBD1	CASSTLQGNQPQHF	TGTGCCAGCTCAACCTTACAGGGGAATCAGCCCCAGCATTTT
TRBV7-9	.	TRBJ1-2	14	.	CASSLVSGNYGYTF	TGTGCCAGCAGCTTAGTCTCCGGTAACTATGGCTACACCTTC
TRBV5-1	.	TRBJ2-7	13	TRBD1	CASSVGDRYEQYF	TGCGCCAGCAGCGTGGGGGACAGATACGAGCAGTACTTC
TRBV19	.	TRBJ1-1	17	TRBD1	CASRRLTGTGVDTEAFF	TGTGCCAGTAGGCGACTCACCGGGACAGGGGTAGACACTGAAGCTTTCTTT
TRBV7-6	.	TRBJ2-7	15	.	CASSQYRTDIYEQYF	TGTGCCAGCAGCCAATATCGGACAGATATCTACGAGCAGTACTTC
TRBV6-1	.	TRBJ2-3	16	TRBD2	CASSEQREGLGDTQYF	TGTGCCAGCAGTGAACAGCGGGAGGGCCTAGGAGATACGCAGTATTTT
TRBV6-1	few	TRBJ2-5	14	TRBD1	CATQGNRGSETQYF	TGTGCCACCCAAGGAAACAGGGGATCGGAGACCCAGTACTTC
TRBV28	few	TRBJ2-7	12	.	CASSQYRDEQYF	TGTGCCAGCAGCCAATACAGGGACGAGCAGTACTTC
TRBV5-1	.	TRBJ2-3	14	TRBD1	CASSWDSGADTQYF	TGCGCCAGCAGCTGGGACAGCGGAGCAGATACGCAGTATTTT
TRBV18	.	TRBJ1-2	14	.	CASSLTGRGYGYTF	TGTGCCAGCTCACTAACAGGGAGAGGCTATGGCTACACCTTC
TRBV27	few	TRBJ1-5	18	.	CASSFPAGTSGLDQPQHF	TGTGCCAGCAGTTTCCCGGCCGGGACATCAGGGTTGGATCAGCCCCAGCATTTT
TRBV5-1	.	TRBJ2-3	14	TRBD2	CASSPGGTSDTQYF	TGCGCCAGCAGTCCCGGGGGGACTTCAGATACGCAGTATTTT
TRBV5-1	.	TRBJ1-1	15	.	CASSRLDRGNTEAFF	TGCGCCAGCAGCCGCCTCGACAGAGGAAACACTGAAGCTTTCTTT
TRBV21-1	.	TRBJ1-2	12	.	CASTMSRYGYTF	TGTGCCAGCACCATGAGCCGCTATGGCTACACCTTC